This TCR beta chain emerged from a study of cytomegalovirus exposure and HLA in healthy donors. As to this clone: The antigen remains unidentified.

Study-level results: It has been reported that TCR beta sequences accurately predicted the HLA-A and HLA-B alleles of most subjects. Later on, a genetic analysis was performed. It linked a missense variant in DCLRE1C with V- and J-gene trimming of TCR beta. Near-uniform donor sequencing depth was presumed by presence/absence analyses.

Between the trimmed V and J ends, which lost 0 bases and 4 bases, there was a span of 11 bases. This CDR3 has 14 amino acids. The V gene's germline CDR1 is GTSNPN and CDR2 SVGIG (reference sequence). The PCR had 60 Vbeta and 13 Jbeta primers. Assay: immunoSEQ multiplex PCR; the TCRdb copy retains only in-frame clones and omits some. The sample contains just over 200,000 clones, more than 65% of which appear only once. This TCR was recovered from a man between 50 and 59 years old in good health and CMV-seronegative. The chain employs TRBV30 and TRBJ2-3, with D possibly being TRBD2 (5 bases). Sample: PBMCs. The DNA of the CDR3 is TGTGCCTGGAGTGTACGTGGGAGTTCAGATACGCAGTATTTT. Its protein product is CAWSVRGSSDTQYF.